This T cell receptor beta chain was obtained from a study of shared clonotypes between healthy human individuals (dated by TCRdb to 2020 to 2021). Regarding the research as a whole: A few men and a couple of women, aged 18 to 49 years, made up the cohort. For each donor, CD4 naive and CD4 memory were each given three plates, CD8 naive was given two plates, and CD8 memory was given one plate. The study deeply sequenced blood TCR repertoires of five healthy adults to estimate repertoire size and the extent of clonotype sharing between individuals. To increase sequencing depth and limit assay-specific biases, TCR repertoire library preparation and sequencing were carried out by different laboratories using diverse techniques. Leukapheresis yielded between about 0.8 and 9.5 billion PBMCs per donor.

Regarding this clone: Its antigen is still unknown. Qualities for individual bases were not recorded, and no much larger clone is one base off. Other nucleotide sequences in the sample specify the same CDR3.

Study-level results and caveats: Roughly 5% of naive CD4, approximately 3.7% of naive CD8, 2.3% of memory CD4, and 0.4% of memory CD8 clonotypes were shared across several donors. Naive subsets generally had larger estimated clonotype richness than memory subsets. Sampling was restricted to blood, and TCR repertoires in tissue are likely to differ from TCR repertoires in blood. Because the study included a small number of donors, the genetic and exposure-history diversity represented was limited. Incomplete sequencing was indicated by rarefaction of sorted-subset datasets, despite the large sequencing depth. Pairwise subsampling indicated that sequencing depth was expected to affect the degree of clonotype sharing among donors. Clonotypes shared by all four sorted-subset donors showed higher generation probabilities than non-shared clonotypes.

The donors were healthy, HIV-negative adults with no recently reported acute infections or vaccinations. All donors were Caucasian adults living in Nashville, Tennessee, USA. CD4+ T cells were enriched by magnetic negative selection; naive cells were then positively selected on CD45RA, and the negative fraction formed the memory subset. Blood was obtained by leukapheresis, after which PBMCs were separated by Ficoll-Histopaque density gradient centrifugation and cryopreserved in liquid nitrogen vapor phase. Analytical flow cytometry was used to check the purity and quantity of each magnetically sorted T cell population. Genomic DNA was isolated from every sorted fraction and measured by UV absorbance on a Nanodrop 2000c. The germline V gene provides CDR1 KGHSH and CDR2 LQKENI. V loses 2 bases, J loses 2 bases, and the germline ends lie 6 bases apart. The CDR3 measures 13 amino acids from cysteine to phenylalanine. The read is trimmed to its CDR3 DNA, 39 bases read in frame from base 1.

Using the deep immunoSEQ assay, TCR CDR3 regions were amplified from genomic DNA by multiplex PCR. Genomic DNA extracted from each cell subset was distributed evenly over all wells of several immunoSEQ 96-well plates, and each plate served as one replicate. Each replicate PCR for sorted subsets received about 220 ng genomic DNA, equal to roughly 30,000 T cell genomes. The purified libraries were quantified using a Qubit 3.0 fluorometer, sized with a Bioanalyzer 2100, and then quantified again using the KAPA Library Quantification kit. Every immunoSEQ 96-well plate was sequenced on a dedicated single-read 150-cycle Illumina NextSeq 550 flow cell. The authors processed their data as follows. The immunoSEQ output contained only junctional sequences without quality scores, so filtering could not match that applied to full-length reads. To assign V/J genes and CDR3, sequences were annotated against IMGT germline references using PyIR, a Python wrapper for IgBLAST v1.9. Any read was removed if the V/J assignment was weak (E-value above 1e-6), the CDR3 was missing, or the read contained stop codons, out-of-frame junctions, or ambiguous translated residues. V3J clonotypes were defined by identical inferred V gene, J gene, and CDR3 amino acid sequence. To compute the percentage overlap between repertoires, the number of shared unique clonotypes was divided by the size of the smaller repertoire. Richness of each repertoire was evaluated using RTK rarefaction, the Chao1 estimator, and Recon v2.1 estimates of unobserved clonotypes. Generation probabilities for all TCRbeta clonotypes obtained by the gDNA method from four donors were computed using OLGA. The clones in this table, taken by TCRdb from immuneACCESS, are in-frame only. Not every clone is retained; where verified, under half of the shortfall comes from an unresolved V gene, and the cause of the rest is unknown. V, J and clone size derive from that table, while D and trimming were established from the DNA sequence. The table for this sample lists 2.3 million or so clones; about 92% of them were counted only once. The biggest ten clones account for about 0.41% of the sample.

Sequenced: naive CD4+ T cells from PBMCs. The sample's cell subset or site, from its label and the paper: CD45RA+ positively selected. The receptor was isolated from a man younger than 35 in good health. Some clones in this sample may be carry-over from other donors' samples. The sequence is built from TRBV18 and TRBJ2-5; too little of a D gene remains to name it. The CDR3 in this case is CASSPGSQETQYF. The sequence in DNA is TGTGCCAGCTCACCAGGCAGTCAAGAGACCCAGTACTTC. The CDR3, completed at both ends by the reference TRBV18 and TRBJ2-5 genes, gives the full variable domain NAGVMQNPRHLVRRRGQEARLRCSPMKGHSHVYWYRQLPEEGLKFMVYLQKENIIDESGMPKERFSAEFPKEGPSILRIQQVVRGDSAAYFCASSPGSQETQYFGPGTRLLVL.